This T cell receptor beta chain was sequenced for a study of radiation and T cells in renal cell carcinoma. Overall study context: Nephrectomy followed 15 Gy stereotactic body radiation by 4 weeks. Study results and caveats: In blood, top tumor clones expanded by 2 weeks, shrinking by 4.

As to this clone: Its specificity is unknown.

Repertoires were generated with immunoSEQ multiplex PCR, while TCRdb's copy carries only in-frame clones and drops some. Here the sample spans 100,000 or so clones, approximately 86% being singletons. V lost 4 bases, J lost 6 bases, and 12 bases lay in between. The CDR3 totals 13 residues. CDR1 SEHNR and CDR2 FQNEAQ come from the germline V gene (reference sequence). As for time point: baseline pretreatment blood. Described treatment: 15 Gy SBRT to primary tumor, nephrectomy 4 weeks later. This TCR came from a middle-aged man with renal cell carcinoma. The sample here was blood, taken from a patient whose treatment included radiotherapy and nephrectomy. The chain carries TRBV7-9 and TRBJ1-1; a weak D match, TRBD1 (6 bases). The CDR3 DNA sequence: TGTGCCAGCAGCTCCCAGGGGTACGCTGAAGCTTTCTTT. As protein: CASSSQGYAEAFF.